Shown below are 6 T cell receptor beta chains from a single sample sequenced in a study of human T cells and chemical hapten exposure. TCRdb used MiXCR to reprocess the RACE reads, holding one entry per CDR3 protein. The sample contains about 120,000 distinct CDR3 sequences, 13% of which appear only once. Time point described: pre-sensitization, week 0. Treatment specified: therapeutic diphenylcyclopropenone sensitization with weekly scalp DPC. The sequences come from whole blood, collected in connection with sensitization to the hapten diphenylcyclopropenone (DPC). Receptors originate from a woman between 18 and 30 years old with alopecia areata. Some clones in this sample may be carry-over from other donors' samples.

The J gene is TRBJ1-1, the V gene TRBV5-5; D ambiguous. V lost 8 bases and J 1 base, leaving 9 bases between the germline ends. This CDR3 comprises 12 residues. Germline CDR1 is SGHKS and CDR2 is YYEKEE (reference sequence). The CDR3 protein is CASQTSNTEAFF. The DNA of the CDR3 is TGTGCCAGTCAGACATCGAACACTGAAGCTTTCTTT.

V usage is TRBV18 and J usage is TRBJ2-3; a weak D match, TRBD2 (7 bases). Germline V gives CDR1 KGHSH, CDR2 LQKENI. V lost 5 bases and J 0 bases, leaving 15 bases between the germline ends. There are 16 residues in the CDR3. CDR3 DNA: TGTGCCAGCTCAGCCACGGCGGGGGCTAGCACAGATACGCAGTATTTT. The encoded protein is CASSATAGASTDTQYF. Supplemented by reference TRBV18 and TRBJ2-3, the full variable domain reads NAGVMQNPRHLVRRRGQEARLRCSPMKGHSHVYWYRQLPEEGLKFMVYLQKENIIDESGMPKERFSAEFPKEGPSILRIQQVVRGDSAAYFCASSATAGASTDTQYFGPGTRLTVL.

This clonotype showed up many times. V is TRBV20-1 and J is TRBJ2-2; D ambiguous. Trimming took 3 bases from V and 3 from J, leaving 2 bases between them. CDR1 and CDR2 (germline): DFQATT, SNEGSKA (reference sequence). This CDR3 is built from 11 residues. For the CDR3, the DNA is TGCAGTGCTAGGGACACCGGGGAGCTGTTTTTT. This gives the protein CSARDTGELFF.

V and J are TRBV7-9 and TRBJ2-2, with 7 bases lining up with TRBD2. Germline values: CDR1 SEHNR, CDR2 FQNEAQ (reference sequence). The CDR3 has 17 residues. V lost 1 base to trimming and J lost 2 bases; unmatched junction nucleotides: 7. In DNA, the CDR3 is TGTGCCAGCAGCTTAGGTCTGCGGGGGTATAACACCGGGGAGCTGTTTTTT. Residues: CASSLGLRGYNTGELFF.

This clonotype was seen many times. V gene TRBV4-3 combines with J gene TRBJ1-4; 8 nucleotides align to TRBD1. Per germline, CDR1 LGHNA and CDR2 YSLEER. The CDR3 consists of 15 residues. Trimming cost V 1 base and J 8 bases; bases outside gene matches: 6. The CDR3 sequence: CASSQGTGYGEKLFF. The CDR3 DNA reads TGCGCCAGCAGCCAAGGGACAGGGTATGGGGAAAAACTGTTTTTT.

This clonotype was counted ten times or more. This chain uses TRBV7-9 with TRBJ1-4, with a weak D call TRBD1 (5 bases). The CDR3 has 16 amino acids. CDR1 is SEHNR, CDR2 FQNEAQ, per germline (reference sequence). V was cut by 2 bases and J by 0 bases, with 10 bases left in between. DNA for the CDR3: TGTGCCAGCAGCTTACGGACATTCGCAACTAATGAAAAACTGTTTTTT. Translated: CASSLRTFATNEKLFF.